These 16 T cell receptor beta chains were all obtained from the same sample, sequenced in a study of blood T cell repertoires in COVID-19. Method: immunoSEQ multiplex PCR; TCRdb's copy keeps in-frame clones and lacks some. The sample lists 55,000 to 90,000 clones, more than 70% seen once, with about 1.5% in the top ten. Sequencing was performed on peripheral blood. The receptors derive from a human donor in a cohort sampled during active COVID-19.

The chain joins TRBV5-5 to TRBJ2-5, with a weak D call TRBD1 (6 bases). Trimming took 1 base from V and 5 from J, leaving 21 bases between them. This CDR3 comprises 17 residues. The germline gives CDR1 SGHKS, CDR2 YYEKEE (reference sequence). In nucleotides, the CDR3 is TGTGCCAGCAGCTTGTTGCATTTGCAGGGGCTGGGTGAGACCCAGTACTTC. It is translated as CASSLLHLQGLGETQYF.

The V gene is TRBV12-5, the J gene TRBJ2-3, with 11 bases that match TRBD2. Germline loops: CDR1 LGHNT, CDR2 FRNRAP. The CDR3 has 16 residues. The J segment lost 3 bases and the V segment lost 5 bases, leaving 7 bases of the junction unmatched. The CDR3 here is CASGPQTSGTTDTQYF. CDR3 nucleotides: TGTGCTAGTGGTCCCCAGACTAGCGGGACTACAGATACGCAGTATTTT. Together with reference TRBV12-5 and TRBJ2-3, the CDR3 gives the full variable domain: DARVTQTPRHKVTEMGQEVTMRCQPILGHNTVFWYRQTMMQGLELLAYFRNRAPLDDSGMPKDRFSAEMPDATLATLKIQPSEPRDSAVYFCASGPQTSGTTDTQYFGPGTRLTVL.

The chain links TRBV7-9 to TRBJ2-7; D call uncertain. The V end was cut by 5 bases, the J end by 0 bases, with 5 bases between. The germline V gene has CDR1 SEHNR and CDR2 FQNEAQ (reference sequence). The CDR3 spans 12 residues. CDR3 in DNA: TGTGCCAGCAGCCCCAGCTCCTACGAGCAGTACTTC. Encoded protein: CASSPSSYEQYF.

The genes are TRBV18 and TRBJ2-1; 7 bases fit TRBD2. From germline, CDR1 is KGHSH and CDR2 LQKENI. The CDR3 totals 13 residues. J lost 8 bases, V lost 3 bases, and 4 bases had no gene match. This chain's CDR3 is CASSPRGSDEQFF. The CDR3 region has the DNA TGTGCCAGCTCACCGCGGGGGTCCGATGAGCAGTTCTTC.

This clone came up once. The V gene is TRBV5-4, the J gene TRBJ2-5, with D maybe TRBD2 (6 bases). V was shortened by 4 bases and J by 4 bases, with 20 bases between the two germline ends. This CDR3 contains 16 residues. Germline V gene lookup returns CDR1 SGHNT and CDR2 YYREEE (reference sequence). CDR3 nucleotides: TGTGCCAGCAGCCGGGGGAGTGGGGTCGAGAGAGAGACCCAGTACTTC. Residues: CASSRGSGVERETQYF.

V usage is TRBV9 and J usage is TRBJ2-1; 8 bases match TRBD1. The CDR3 totals 15 residues. Germline CDR1 SGDLS, CDR2 YYNGEE. V was pared by 4 bases and J by 2 bases, with 5 bases of the junction left unmatched. CDR3 loop: CASSPRDRPYNEQFF. DNA of the CDR3: TGTGCCAGCAGCCCCCGGGACAGGCCCTACAATGAGCAGTTCTTC.

J is TRBJ2-7 and V is TRBV6-5; 8 nucleotides agree with TRBD2. The germline gives CDR1 MNHEY, CDR2 SVGAGI. The CDR3 is 13 amino acids. The CDR3 DNA reads TGTTTAAGTGGGGGACTAGATAGCTACGAGCAGTACTTC. It specifies CLSGGLDSYEQYF.

V gene TRBV10-3 combines with J gene TRBJ2-2; D may be TRBD2 (6 bases). Trimming stripped 8 bases from V and 0 bases from J, with 13 bases between. The CDR3 sequence is 15 residues long. Germline V gene sequence: CDR1 ENHRY, CDR2 SYGVKD. The CDR3 DNA reads TGTGCCATCGGGACTGGGGGAACGAACACCGGGGAGCTGTTTTTT. Its translation is CAIGTGGTNTGELFF.

The V call is TRBV6-2 or TRBV6-3, the J call TRBJ2-3; 8 bases map to TRBD2. Germline CDR1 reads MNHEY; CDR2 reads SVGEGT. The trim removed 5 bases at V and 4 bases at J, leaving 11 bases unmatched. CDR3 length: 16 residues. The CDR3 reads CASSVENPGGPDTQYF. For the CDR3, the DNA is TGTGCCAGCAGTGTCGAAAACCCGGGAGGGCCAGATACGCAGTATTTT.

This chain joins TRBV5-1 and TRBJ2-1; D might be TRBD2 (5 bases). Germline loops: CDR1 SGHRS, CDR2 YFSETQ. The V end was cut by 0 bases, the J end by 0 bases, with 7 bases between. The CDR3 has 15 residues. CDR3 residues: CASSLVANSYNEQFF. CDR3 in DNA: TGCGCCAGCAGCTTGGTAGCGAACTCCTACAATGAGCAGTTCTTC.

The chain employs TRBV3-1 (or the pseudogene TRBV3-2) and TRBJ1-1; a possible D gene is TRBD1 (5 bases). CDR1 is LGHDT, CDR2 YNNKEL, per germline (reference sequence). The V end was cut by 4 bases, the J end by 2 bases, with 5 bases between. This CDR3 has 12 residues. Here the CDR3 reads CASSRTNTEAFF. As DNA, the CDR3 is TGTGCCAGCAGCCGGACAAACACTGAAGCTTTCTTT.

The gene calls are TRBV7-2 and TRBJ2-5; tentatively, D is TRBD1 (7 bases). The CDR3 consists of 14 residues. V was clipped by 5 bases and J by 4 bases, with 14 bases between them. Germline loops: CDR1 SGHTA, CDR2 FQGNSA. This chain's CDR3 is CASSRNRGGETQYF. In DNA form, the CDR3 reads TGTGCCAGCAGCCGTAACAGGGGAGGAGAGACCCAGTACTTC.

The rearrangement uses TRBV10-3 and TRBJ2-1; 10 bases match TRBD1. Germline-derived CDR1 and CDR2 are ENHRY and SYGVKD. CDR3 length equals 15 residues. V shed 3 bases, J shed 7 bases, and the junction held 6 bases outside the gene matches. In DNA form, the CDR3 reads TGTGCCATCAGTGAAGGGACAGGGGAGGGGAATGAGCAGTTCTTC. This codes for CAISEGTGEGNEQFF.

V gene TRBV12-5 combines with J gene TRBJ2-1; D is possibly TRBD2 (5 bases). The CDR3 loop spans 14 amino acids. Germline values: CDR1 LGHNT, CDR2 FRNRAP. Trimming shortened V by 4 bases and J by 2 bases, and 9 bases separated the two germline ends. This CDR3 reads CASGSGTTYNEQFF. Here the CDR3 DNA reads TGTGCTAGTGGTTCGGGAACCACCTACAATGAGCAGTTCTTC. Full variable domain (missing parts from reference TRBV12-5 and TRBJ2-1): DARVTQTPRHKVTEMGQEVTMRCQPILGHNTVFWYRQTMMQGLELLAYFRNRAPLDDSGMPKDRFSAEMPDATLATLKIQPSEPRDSAVYFCASGSGTTYNEQFFGPGTRLTVL.

The chain links TRBV3-1 (or the pseudogene TRBV3-2) to TRBJ1-4; unclear D gene. From germline, CDR1 is LGHDT and CDR2 YNNKEL (reference sequence). This CDR3 is 15 amino acids long. Trimming removed 4 bases at V and 0 bases at J, with 9 bases between. Here the CDR3 DNA reads TGTGCCAGCAGCCCTCCTCGGGCAACTAATGAAAAACTGTTTTTT. Amino acids: CASSPPRATNEKLFF.

The chain is built from TRBV2 and TRBJ2-7; possible D gene TRBD1, 6 bases. The germline V gene has CDR1 SNHLY and CDR2 FYNNEI. Trimming stripped 6 bases from V and 3 bases from J, with 12 bases between. This CDR3 contains 13 residues. The CDR3: CASSPRGLYEQYF. CDR3 DNA sequence: TGTGCCAGCAGCCCCAGGGGTCTCTACGAGCAGTACTTC.